This T cell receptor (beta chain) was captured in a study of cytomegalovirus exposure and HLA in healthy donors (dated by TCRdb to 2015 to 2018). Study-level background: In an earlier analysis of fewer than 750 of the donors, approximately 260 Gb of sequence data and 117 million unique TCR beta sequences from roughly 200 million T cells were reported. An early release that covered roughly 600 HLA-typed donors contained about 290 gigabases of sequencing data and tens of millions of unique TCR sequences. Among the roughly 380 genotyped donors, roughly 80% belonged to the genetic ancestry cluster associated with self-reported Caucasian donors. The aim of the study was to test whether cataloging public T cell receptors could identify signatures of past pathogen exposure. The T cell repertoires of several hundred subjects were profiled by immunosequencing and related to cytomegalovirus serostatus. A separate validation cohort of 90 to 150 different subjects was used in addition to the 666-subject first cohort. To predict cytomegalovirus infection status, the study brought together high-throughput TCR immunosequencing, statistical association of individual TCRs with disease status, and machine learning. A later analysis re-analyzed previously published TCR beta repertoires from several hundred donors and added high-resolution HLA genotyping to study TCR occurrence patterns. Rather than using new phenotypic data, the later analysis identified candidate immune exposures from TCR beta sequences and from how often those sequences occurred across donors. In an earlier analysis of more than 550 of the donors, high-throughput TCR beta sequencing was used to judge whether each TCR beta V gene segment behaved as functional or pseudogenic. Donor age, sex, ethnicity and CMV serostatus were compiled alongside the repertoire data. A later genetic analysis used genome-wide SNP genotypes for about three fifths of the 666 donors, treating that subset as a discovery cohort. Every discovery cohort repertoire had been produced on one sequencing platform. HLA typing covered class I and class II loci at four-digit resolution. The number of typed donors differed by locus: about 620-640 for A, B, C, DRB1 and DQB1; approximately 540 for DQA1; roughly 600 for DPA1; and around 490 for DPB1. A handful of DR-DQ haplotypes were handled as single units for association and clustering because linkage in the cohort was strong. On average, roughly 200,000 unique TCR beta nucleotide sequences were sequenced per donor among several hundred genotyped donors of the cohort, with about 19% of those sequences being non-productive. Findings and caveats that apply to the study as a whole: Specific HLA alleles were associated with over 15,000 TCR beta sequences at a false discovery rate of 0.05 in a later analysis. V-gene and J-gene trimming of TCR beta chains was associated with a missense DCLRE1C variant in a later genetic analysis, and the association was replicated in an independent cohort. Presence/absence analyses assumed roughly uniform sequencing depth across donors, an assumption that may not hold. Three of the identified cytomegalovirus-associated TCR beta chains were confirmed in vitro to be specific for cytomegalovirus antigens. Because HLA typing was unavailable for some donors at each locus, only the typed subset was used in association tests. In a later genetic analysis, fewer N-insertions in productive TCRs were reported among donors in an Asian-associated ancestry cluster than the 666-donor mean. Across donors, most TCR sequences were observed very rarely, whereas some public TCRs were present in many individuals. CMV serostatus was the only immune exposure information available for the cohort. According to a later analysis, parvovirus B19, influenza, CMV and Epstein-Barr virus appeared linked to several top co-occurrence clusters. The classifier was reported to diagnose cytomegalovirus status with high specificity and sensitivity in both the original and validation cohorts. Some IMGT-functional V segments, including TRBV6-2 and TRBV6-3, could not be distinguished by the 87-base-pair reads and were therefore excluded. According to a later analysis, TCR association rates differed among HLA loci, with DRB1 alleles showing the most associated TCRs and HLA-C alleles showing the fewest. Only TCR beta chains were sequenced in this cohort, and the absence of alpha or paired-chain data limited detectable features. Because counts were too low, some 17 rarely observed V segments, including chromosome 9 orphons, were left out of the earlier analysis of a few hundred of the donors. A further reported finding was that TCR beta sequences accurately predicted the HLA-A and HLA-B alleles for most subjects in the first cohort. Strong co-occurrence of HLA alleles, especially DR and DQ, made assigning TCR associations to individual alleles difficult. In an earlier analysis of more than 450 of the donors, most TCR beta V segments were observed in productive rearrangements about 87% or about 30% of the time, broadly matching IMGT annotations. A later analysis found that HLA-associated TCR beta chains were more clonally expanded and had lower generation probabilities than equally common non-associated chains. The study gave a list of 150 to 200 TCR beta chains associated with cytomegalovirus. Most CMV-associated TCR beta chains appeared to be HLA-restricted in a later analysis, and the HLA associations seemed to be driven largely by CMV exposure. The authors suggested that the approach could potentially be generalized to other disease states and immunological phenotypes. Linkage disequilibrium might explain the correlated functional status among segregating V segments, but an unknown experimental factor could not be excluded. A cluster of highly shared sequence variants was judged likely to represent a technical artifact of the sequencing pipeline.

The library was obtained by the immunoSEQ multiplex PCR assay. A mixture of 60 forward primers for TCR Vbeta segments and 13 reverse primers for TCR Jbeta segments was used in the multiplex PCR. The CDR3 region of rearranged TCR beta genes was amplified from genomic DNA with a multiplex PCR assay. The Illumina HiSeq System was used to sequence the amplified TCR beta libraries as 87-base-pair reads. The authors' analysis ran thus. In a later analysis, around 80 million unique TCR beta chains were counted across the approximately 640 repertoires, and roughly 10 million of these chains were shared by at least two donors. Raw reads were error-corrected and collapsed into unique sequences by a nearest-neighbor algorithm in which closely related sequences were merged to remove PCR and sequencing errors. Alignment of CDR3 sequences to IMGT reference sequences was used to assign V, D and J gene segments. For a sequence to be retained, a match of at least six nucleotides to both a V gene segment and a J gene segment was required. A rearrangement counted as productive if the CDR3 had no stop codons and remained in frame with V and J, and every other rearrangement counted as non-productive. CDR3 was defined according to IMGT convention as the region running from the second conserved V-encoded cysteine to the conserved J-encoded phenylalanine. In an earlier analysis of 550 to 650 of the donors, sequences lacking an unambiguous match to a single V gene segment were excluded. In an earlier analysis of several hundred of the donors, V segments were called functional above 56.7% productive rearrangements and were called segregating when the between-donor standard deviation exceeded 5%. A statistical classification framework was built to diagnose cytomegalovirus status from the catalog of TCR beta chain sequences. In a later analysis, TCR nucleotide sequences were compared against IMGT/GENE-DB human TR gene sequences so that V and J genes could be assigned. Using the TCRdist pipeline, a later analysis assigned CDR3 sequences along with most-parsimonious VDJ recombination scenarios. In a later analysis, each TCR beta chain was defined by its CDR3 amino acid sequence together with its V-gene family, and reads without a unique V-gene family were excluded. To address suspected cross-contamination and a sequencing artifact, a later analysis removed under 600 highly shared, low-generation-probability nucleotide sequences. For each public chain, a later analysis derived a clonal expansion index from normalized ranks of inferred template counts within each repertoire. In a later analysis, generation probabilities were computed using a VDJ recombination model fitted to out-of-frame rearrangements, and the results were checked against IGoR. In a later analysis, TCR-TCR, TCR-HLA and TCR-CMV co-occurrence was scored with hypergeometric tests, and a repertoire-size bias correction was applied to TCR pairs. In a later analysis, false discovery rates were estimated by permuting HLA or CMV assignments 20 times. A later analysis grouped co-occurring TCRs with DBSCAN, adding TCRdist sequence similarity when clustering within HLA-allele-positive subsets. For co-occurrence clustering, repertoires with fewer than 30,000 or more than 120,000 public chains were excluded, along with a handful of repertoires with anomalous nucleotide sharing. Sourced from immuneACCESS, this table was stored by TCRdb with only in-frame sequences that have V and J called. A share of the clones is absent; for the studies checked, an unresolved V gene accounts for under half, and the remainder has no known explanation. The D gene and trimming were derived from the DNA, and the V and J assignments and clone size from that table. The sample contains about 90,000 clones, roughly 78% of them found a single time. The ten top clones hold 3.5% to 5.5% of the sample.

CDR1 and CDR2, looked up from the germline V gene, are SGHDN and FVKESK. V drops 4 bases and J drops 4 bases, leaving 16 bases in between. The CDR3 measures 15 amino acids from cysteine to phenylalanine. Left in the record is the CDR3 DNA by itself, 45 bases read in frame from the first base. The cohort consisted of approximately 670 healthy bone marrow donors. Cohort members were all nominally healthy when sampled, although unrecorded immune exposures were likely present. The donor tested CMV seropositive and was one of the 289 seropositive cohort members. A peripheral blood sample was collected from each donor, and TCR beta sequencing was performed on peripheral blood mononuclear cells. The Qiagen DNeasy Blood Extraction Kit was used to extract genomic DNA from the blood cell samples. As concerns this clone: It lacks a known antigen. Base qualities are not at hand, and no much larger clone is one base apart.

This sequence originates from a woman between 35 and 50 years old in good health and CMV-seropositive. The sample was PBMCs. Here the chain combines TRBV14 and TRBJ1-1; TRBD1 is a weak D gene call, 6 bases matching. The CDR3 in this case is CASSRLPGEGTEAFF. The bases are TGTGCCAGCAGCCGTCTGCCAGGGGAGGGCACTGAAGCTTTCTTT.